This is a list of T cell receptor beta chains from one sample in a study of PD-L1 blockade in urothelial cancer. Libraries were prepared by immunoSEQ multiplex PCR; TCRdb keeps only in-frame clonotypes and omits some of them. The data contain 50,000 to 55,000 clones, approximately 90% of them singletons. This specimen was PBMCs, taken around atezolizumab (anti-PD-L1) treatment. These receptors originate from a man in his fifties or sixties with urothelial cancer. The CDR3 runs from the conserved cysteine through the conserved F or W. Fields, in order: D gene, J gene, V gene, clone size, CDR3 protein, CDR3 DNA. A D gene is named only where the DNA matches it firmly. Clone size is shown for a subset of rows, as once, few, many or a class of expanded clone.

>NA|TRBJ2-3|TRBV10-1|NA
CASARDTSTDTQYF
TGCGCCAGCGCCCGGGACACGAGCACAGATACGCAGTATTTT
>NA|TRBJ2-3|TRBV5-4|NA
CASSPNSRTDTQYF
TGTGCCAGCAGCCCCAATTCTAGGACAGATACGCAGTATTTT
>TRBD1|TRBJ1-5|TRBV30|NA
CAWAGRDRGLQPQHF
TGTGCCTGGGCTGGAAGGGACAGGGGGCTCCAGCCCCAGCATTTT
>TRBD2|TRBJ2-7|TRBV6-1|NA
CARGGENSYEQYF
TGTGCCAGGGGGGGGGAGAATTCATACGAGCAGTACTTC
>TRBD2|TRBJ2-1|TRBV5-1|NA
CASSGGTSGSYEQFF
TGCGCCAGCAGCGGGGGGACTAGCGGGAGCTATGAGCAGTTCTTC
>TRBD1|TRBJ2-5|TRBV19|NA
CASTRGQGTQETQYF
TGTGCCAGTACCCGCGGACAGGGGACCCAAGAGACCCAGTACTTC
>NA|TRBJ1-1|TRBV7-9|few
CASTRQSPMNTEAFF
TGTGCCAGCACTCGACAGTCCCCCATGAACACTGAAGCTTTCTTT
>TRBD1|TRBJ2-7|TRBV28|NA
CASSQGASYEQYF
TGTGCCAGCTCCCAGGGGGCTTCCTACGAGCAGTACTTC
>NA|TRBJ2-1|TRBV2|NA
CASSEQQGRGVWEQFF
TGTGCCAGCAGTGAACAACAGGGTAGAGGGGTGTGGGAGCAGTTCTTC
>NA|TRBJ1-3|TRBV28|NA
CASNPHPGAGGNTIYF
TGTGCCAGCAATCCCCATCCAGGGGCCGGGGGAAACACCATATATTTT
>NA|TRBJ2-2|TRBV5-5|NA
CASSLASTGELFF
TGTGCCAGCAGCCTGGCCTCCACCGGGGAGCTGTTTTTT
>TRBD2|TRBJ2-5|TRBV5-1|NA
CASSRSGGRETQYF
TGCGCCAGCAGCCGTAGCGGGGGCAGGGAGACCCAGTACTTC
>TRBD1|TRBJ1-5|TRBV30|NA
CAWSVGTGVGQPQHF
TGTGCCTGGAGTGTAGGGACAGGGGTGGGGCAGCCCCAGCATTTT
>TRBD2|TRBJ2-7|TRBV6-5|NA
CASSSAREDWKQYF
TGTGCCAGCAGTTCGGCGCGGGAGGATTGGAAGCAGTACTTC
>NA|TRBJ2-1|TRBV14|NA
CASSQDLGPKQFF
TGTGCCAGCAGCCAAGATCTTGGGCCTAAGCAGTTCTTC
>TRBD2|TRBJ2-5|TRBV5-4|once
CASSRTSGARTQYF
TGTGCCAGCAGCCGGACTAGCGGCGCTAGGACCCAGTACTTC
>TRBD1|TRBJ2-3|TRBV7-9|NA
CASSPGQGETDTQYF
TGTGCCAGCAGCCCTGGACAGGGCGAAACAGATACGCAGTATTTT
>NA|TRBJ2-3|TRBV5-1|NA
CASSLAFGDSRDTQYF
TGCGCCAGCAGCTTGGCATTCGGGGATAGCAGGGATACGCAGTATTTT
>NA|TRBJ1-3|TRBV4-3|NA
CASSQSKFLSGNTIYF
TGCGCCAGCAGCCAATCTAAGTTCCTCTCTGGAAACACCATATATTTT
>TRBD1|TRBJ2-7|TRBV18|NA
CASSEQGSYEQYF
TGTGCCAGCTCGGAACAGGGGTCCTACGAGCAGTACTTC
>TRBD1|TRBJ2-2|TRBV6-5|NA
CASSYEGQLTGELFF
TGTGCCAGCAGTTACGAGGGACAGCTGACCGGGGAGCTGTTTTTT
>TRBD2|TRBJ2-3|TRBV18|NA
CASSIYSGGSSTDTQYF
TGTGCCAGCTCAATCTATAGCGGGGGCAGTAGCACAGATACGCAGTATTTT